Listed below are T cell receptor beta chains from one sample, sequenced in a study of blood T cell repertoires in COVID-19. The assay was immunoSEQ multiplex PCR, and TCRdb's table has in-frame clones only and misses some. The data show some 200,000 clones, approximately 90% seen once. Material: PBMCs or T cells enriched from blood (not recorded which). Source of these receptors: a woman aged 18-29 years in a cohort exposed to, infected with or recovered from COVID-19 (not recorded which). CDR3s include the opening cysteine and the closing phenylalanine or tryptophan. A D gene is named only where the DNA matches it firmly. Only part of the rows carry a size: once, few, many, or a class if the clone is expanded.

size: NA; V: TRBV11-3; J: TRBJ2-1; D: TRBD2; CDR3: CASSLGGAGDHNEQFF; DNA: TGTGCCAGCAGCTTAGGGGGAGCGGGAGACCATAATGAGCAGTTCTTC
size: NA; V: TRBV6-5; J: TRBJ1-2; D: NA; CDR3: CATAQTGLNGYTF; DNA: TGTGCCACCGCTCAGACAGGCCTAAATGGCTACACCTTC
size: NA; V: TRBV5-6; J: TRBJ2-3; D: TRBD2; CDR3: CASSFGGGTDTQYF; DNA: TGTGCCAGCAGCTTCGGGGGGGGCACAGATACGCAGTATTTT
size: NA; V: TRBV5-4; J: TRBJ1-1; D: TRBD1; CDR3: CASSWGDRVMNTEAFF; DNA: TGTGCCAGCAGCTGGGGGGACAGGGTCATGAACACTGAAGCTTTCTTT
size: NA; V: TRBV19; J: TRBJ2-5; D: TRBD2; CDR3: CASSIVSGEGETQYF; DNA: TGTGCCAGTAGTATCGTCTCGGGGGAGGGTGAGACCCAGTACTTC
size: once; V: TRBV13; J: TRBJ2-5; D: TRBD1; CDR3: CASSSTGWQETQYF; DNA: TGTGCCAGCAGCTCGACAGGGTGGCAAGAGACCCAGTACTTC
size: NA; V: TRBV12-3/TRBV12-4; J: TRBJ1-1; D: NA; CDR3: CASTLQGFSEAFF; DNA: TGTGCCAGCACCCTACAGGGTTTCTCTGAAGCTTTCTTT
size: NA; V: TRBV28; J: TRBJ2-3; D: NA; CDR3: CASSLPRKSIYTDTQYF; DNA: TGTGCCAGCAGTTTGCCGCGTAAATCAATATACACAGATACGCAGTATTTT
size: NA; V: TRBV5-4; J: TRBJ2-3; D: TRBD1; CDR3: CASSPTVNLRDRGEDTQYF; DNA: TGTGCCAGCAGCCCGACCGTAAACCTCCGGGACAGAGGAGAGGATACGCAGTATTTT
size: NA; V: TRBV5-1; J: TRBJ2-5; D: TRBD1; CDR3: CASSSGTGQVTQYF; DNA: TGCGCCAGCAGCTCCGGGACAGGGCAGGTGACCCAGTACTTC
size: NA; V: TRBV27; J: TRBJ2-7; D: NA; CDR3: CASSSGLKTYEQYF; DNA: TGTGCCAGCAGCTCCGGACTAAAAACCTACGAGCAGTACTTC
size: NA; V: TRBV19; J: TRBJ1-5; D: NA; CDR3: CASLQRLGSNQPQHF; DNA: TGTGCCAGTCTACAGCGGCTGGGCAGCAATCAGCCCCAGCATTTT
size: NA; V: TRBV4-2; J: TRBJ2-1; D: NA; CDR3: CASSHRRLGKEYNEQFF; DNA: TGTGCCAGCAGCCACCGAAGACTAGGAAAAGAATACAATGAGCAGTTCTTC
size: NA; V: TRBV25-1; J: TRBJ1-1; D: NA; CDR3: CASSEDRTFISEAFF; DNA: TGTGCCAGCAGTGAAGACAGGACCTTTATCAGTGAAGCTTTCTTT
size: NA; V: TRBV2; J: TRBJ2-2; D: NA; CDR3: CASSLRGTTGELFF; DNA: TGTGCCAGCAGTCTCCGGGGGACTACCGGGGAGCTGTTTTTT
size: NA; V: TRBV9; J: TRBJ1-1; D: NA; CDR3: CASSPGGGRMNTEAFF; DNA: TGTGCCAGCAGCCCTGGGGGGGGCAGGATGAACACTGAAGCTTTCTTT
size: NA; V: TRBV12-3/TRBV12-4; J: TRBJ2-7; D: NA; CDR3: CASSKQVGDEQYF; DNA: TGTGCCAGCAGTAAACAGGTTGGGGACGAGCAGTACTTC
size: NA; V: TRBV19; J: TRBJ2-7; D: NA; CDR3: CASGPEPSTDSTGPYEQYF; DNA: TGTGCCAGTGGGCCTGAGCCTTCGACAGATTCAACAGGACCCTACGAGCAGTACTTC
size: once; V: TRBV19; J: TRBJ1-2; D: NA; CDR3: CASSIQLNYGYTF; DNA: TGTGCCAGTAGTATTCAGTTAAACTATGGCTACACCTTC
size: NA; V: TRBV6-5; J: TRBJ2-7; D: TRBD1; CDR3: CASSRGQFYEQYF; DNA: TGTGCCAGCAGTAGGGGACAGTTCTACGAGCAGTACTTC
size: NA; V: TRBV18; J: TRBJ2-3; D: NA; CDR3: CASPAHGGDTQYF; DNA: TGTGCCAGCCCCGCCCACGGGGGAGATACGCAGTATTTT
size: NA; V: TRBV19; J: TRBJ1-1; D: TRBD1; CDR3: CASRLQGEGTEAFF; DNA: TGTGCCAGTAGGTTACAGGGGGAGGGCACTGAAGCTTTCTTT
size: NA; V: TRBV5-4; J: TRBJ2-2; D: TRBD2; CDR3: CASGHPGLAGGTNTGELFF; DNA: TGTGCCAGCGGACATCCGGGACTAGCGGGGGGGACGAACACCGGGGAGCTGTTTTTT
size: NA; V: TRBV7-6; J: TRBJ1-1; D: TRBD1; CDR3: CASSPPGTGANTEAFF; DNA: TGTGCCAGCAGCCCTCCCGGGACAGGGGCGAACACTGAAGCTTTCTTT
size: NA; V: TRBV3-1/TRBV3-2; J: TRBJ1-2; D: NA; CDR3: CASSRQGTDYGYTF; DNA: TGTGCCAGCAGCCGCCAGGGGACGGACTATGGCTACACCTTC
size: NA; V: TRBV15; J: TRBJ2-2; D: TRBD2; CDR3: CATSRGTSGNTGELFF; DNA: TGTGCCACCAGCAGAGGGACTAGCGGGAACACCGGGGAGCTGTTTTTT
size: NA; V: TRBV6-4; J: TRBJ2-1; D: TRBD1; CDR3: CASSDQGEYNEQFF; DNA: TGTGCCAGCAGTGACCAGGGGGAGTACAATGAGCAGTTCTTC
size: NA; V: TRBV24-1; J: TRBJ2-1; D: NA; CDR3: CATSDLSQGEQFF; DNA: TGTGCCACCAGTGATTTGAGTCAGGGGGAGCAGTTCTTC
size: NA; V: TRBV7-9; J: TRBJ1-1; D: TRBD1; CDR3: CASSWGDSLNTEAFF; DNA: TGTGCCAGCAGCTGGGGGGACAGTCTGAACACTGAAGCTTTCTTT
size: NA; V: TRBV19; J: TRBJ1-3; D: NA; CDR3: CASSEQAAGNTIYF; DNA: TGTGCCAGTAGTGAACAGGCGGCTGGAAACACCATATATTTT
size: NA; V: TRBV10-2; J: TRBJ1-6; D: NA; CDR3: CASKDRSPPHNSPLHF; DNA: TGCGCCAGCAAAGACAGGTCCCCCCCCCATAATTCACCCCTCCACTTT
size: NA; V: TRBV30; J: TRBJ1-5; D: NA; CDR3: CAWSVQSNQPQHF; DNA: TGTGCCTGGAGTGTACAGTCAAATCAGCCCCAGCATTTT
size: NA; V: TRBV28; J: TRBJ1-4; D: NA; CDR3: CASRARAGEKLFF; DNA: TGTGCCAGCAGGGCCAGGGCGGGAGAAAAACTGTTTTTT
size: NA; V: TRBV5-1; J: TRBJ2-2; D: NA; CDR3: CASSLGARRNTGELFF; DNA: TGCGCCAGCAGCTTGGGAGCGAGGCGTAACACCGGGGAGCTGTTTTTT
size: NA; V: TRBV18; J: TRBJ1-1; D: NA; CDR3: CASSTQTGNTEAFF; DNA: TGTGCCAGCTCAACCCAAACAGGGAACACTGAAGCTTTCTTT
size: few; V: TRBV5-1; J: TRBJ2-2; D: TRBD1; CDR3: CASRRGTDTGELFF; DNA: TGCGCCAGCCGCAGGGGGACGGACACCGGGGAGCTGTTTTTT
size: NA; V: TRBV3-1/TRBV3-2; J: TRBJ1-4; D: NA; CDR3: CASSRRGDGKLFF; DNA: TGTGCCAGCAGCCGCAGGGGCGACGGAAAACTGTTTTTT
size: NA; V: TRBV6-5; J: TRBJ2-7; D: NA; CDR3: CASTQAEVGYEQYF; DNA: TGTGCCAGCACCCAAGCGGAGGTTGGCTACGAGCAGTACTTC
size: NA; V: TRBV28; J: TRBJ2-3; D: TRBD1; CDR3: CASSRPRDSVTDTQYF; DNA: TGTGCCAGCAGTCGCCCCCGGGACAGTGTCACAGATACGCAGTATTTT
size: NA; V: TRBV28; J: TRBJ1-1; D: NA; CDR3: CASRSQGMYTEAFF; DNA: TGTGCCAGCAGGTCACAGGGTATGTACACTGAAGCTTTCTTT
size: NA; V: TRBV6-5; J: TRBJ1-6; D: TRBD1; CDR3: CASHGTGSNSPLHF; DNA: TGTGCCTCCCACGGGACAGGGAGTAATTCACCCCTCCACTTT
size: once; V: TRBV19; J: TRBJ2-5; D: TRBD1; CDR3: CASSKTLDRVYQETQYF; DNA: TGTGCCAGTAGTAAGACTCTGGACAGGGTGTACCAAGAGACCCAGTACTTC
size: few; V: TRBV10-3; J: TRBJ1-6; D: TRBD1; CDR3: CAISDSGQGAFSPLHF; DNA: TGTGCCATCAGTGATTCGGGGCAGGGGGCCTTCTCACCCCTCCACTTT
size: NA; V: TRBV4-2; J: TRBJ2-2; D: TRBD2; CDR3: CASSLLAGSNTGELFF; DNA: TGTGCCAGCAGCCTTTTAGCGGGATCTAACACCGGGGAGCTGTTTTTT
size: NA; V: TRBV28; J: TRBJ1-5; D: NA; CDR3: CASSLGPGSNQPQHF; DNA: TGTGCCAGCAGTTTAGGACCGGGGAGCAATCAGCCCCAGCATTTT
size: once; V: TRBV5-4; J: TRBJ2-3; D: TRBD1; CDR3: CASSSPGQGENTQYF; DNA: TGTGCCAGCAGCTCCCCGGGACAGGGAGAAAATACGCAGTATTTT
size: NA; V: TRBV2; J: TRBJ1-2; D: TRBD1; CDR3: CASSEGRDSLNYGYTF; DNA: TGTGCCAGCAGTGAAGGGAGGGACAGTCTTAACTATGGCTACACCTTC
size: once; V: TRBV19; J: TRBJ1-6; D: TRBD1; CDR3: CASSIPTGVRSTESSYNSPLHF; DNA: TGTGCCAGTAGTATCCCAACAGGGGTCCGTTCGACTGAGAGCTCCTATAATTCACCCCTCCACTTT
size: NA; V: TRBV2; J: TRBJ2-4; D: TRBD2; CDR3: CASSSRGGAKNIQYF; DNA: TGTGCCAGCAGTTCACGGGGGGGTGCCAAAAACATTCAGTACTTC